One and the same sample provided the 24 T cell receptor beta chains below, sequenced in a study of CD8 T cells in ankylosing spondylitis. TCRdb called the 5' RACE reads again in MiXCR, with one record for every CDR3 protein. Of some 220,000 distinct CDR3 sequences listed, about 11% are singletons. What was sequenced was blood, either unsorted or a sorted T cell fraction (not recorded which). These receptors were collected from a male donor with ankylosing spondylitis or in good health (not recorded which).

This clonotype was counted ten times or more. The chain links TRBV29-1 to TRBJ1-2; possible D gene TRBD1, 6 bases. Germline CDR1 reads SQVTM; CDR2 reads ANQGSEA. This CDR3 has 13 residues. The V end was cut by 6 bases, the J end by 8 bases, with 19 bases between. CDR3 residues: CSVQQGAAGGYTF. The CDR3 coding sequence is TGCAGCGTCCAACAGGGAGCTGCTGGGGGCTACACCTTC.

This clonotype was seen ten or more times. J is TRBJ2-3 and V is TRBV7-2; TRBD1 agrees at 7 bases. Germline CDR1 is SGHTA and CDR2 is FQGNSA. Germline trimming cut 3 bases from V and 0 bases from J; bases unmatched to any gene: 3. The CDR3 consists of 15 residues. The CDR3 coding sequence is TGTGCCAGCAGCTTCGGGACAGCTAGCACAGATACGCAGTATTTT. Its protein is CASSFGTASTDTQYF.

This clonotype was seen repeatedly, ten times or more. CDR3 nucleotides: TGTGCCAGCAGTTTAAGGGACAGGGGCGGCAATTCACCCCTCCACTTT. Its translation: CASSLRDRGGNSPLHF. J is TRBJ1-6 and V is TRBV12-3 or TRBV12-4; TRBD1 matches at 10 bases. V dropped 2 bases and J dropped 7; count of bases not matched to a gene: 5. The CDR3 runs 16 residues.

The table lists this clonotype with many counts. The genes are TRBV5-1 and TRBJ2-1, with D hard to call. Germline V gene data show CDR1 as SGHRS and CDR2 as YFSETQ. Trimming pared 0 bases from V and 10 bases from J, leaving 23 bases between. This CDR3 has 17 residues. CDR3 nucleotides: TGCGCCAGCAGCTTGGCAAGGATTGGCAACCTGCCGGACGAGCAGTTCTTC. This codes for CASSLARIGNLPDEQFF.

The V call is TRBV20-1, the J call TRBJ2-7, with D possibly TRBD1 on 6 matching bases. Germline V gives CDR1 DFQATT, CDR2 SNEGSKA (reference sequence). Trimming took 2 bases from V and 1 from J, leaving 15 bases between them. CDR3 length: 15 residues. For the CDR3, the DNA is TGCAGTGCTAGACCCCCCCAGGGGCTGTCCTACGAGCAGTACTTC. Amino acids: CSARPPQGLSYEQYF.

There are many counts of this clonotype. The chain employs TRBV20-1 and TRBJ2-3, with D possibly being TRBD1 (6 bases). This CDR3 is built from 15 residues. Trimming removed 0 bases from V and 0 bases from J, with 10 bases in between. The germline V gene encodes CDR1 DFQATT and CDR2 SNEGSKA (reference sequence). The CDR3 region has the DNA TGCAGTGCTAGAGATTACAGGGATAGCACAGATACGCAGTATTTT. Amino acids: CSARDYRDSTDTQYF.

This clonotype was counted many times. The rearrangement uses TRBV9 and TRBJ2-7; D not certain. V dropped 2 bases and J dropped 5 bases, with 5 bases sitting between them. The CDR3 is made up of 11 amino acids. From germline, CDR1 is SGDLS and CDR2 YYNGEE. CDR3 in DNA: TGTGCCAGCAGCGTTGGGGACGAGCAGTACTTC. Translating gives CASSVGDEQYF.

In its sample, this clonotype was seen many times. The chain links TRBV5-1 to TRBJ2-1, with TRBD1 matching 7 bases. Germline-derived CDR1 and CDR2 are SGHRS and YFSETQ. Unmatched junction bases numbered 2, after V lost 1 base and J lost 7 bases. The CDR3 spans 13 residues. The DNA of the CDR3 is TGCGCCAGCAGCTTGACGACAGGGAATGAGCAGTTCTTC. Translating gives CASSLTTGNEQFF.

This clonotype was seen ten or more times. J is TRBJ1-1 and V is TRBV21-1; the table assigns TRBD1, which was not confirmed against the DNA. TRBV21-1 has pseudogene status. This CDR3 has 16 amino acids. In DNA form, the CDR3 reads TGTGCCAGCAGCAAAGGGACCAGGGGAACAGGTCGTGAAGCTTTCTTT. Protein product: CASSKGTRGTGREAFF.

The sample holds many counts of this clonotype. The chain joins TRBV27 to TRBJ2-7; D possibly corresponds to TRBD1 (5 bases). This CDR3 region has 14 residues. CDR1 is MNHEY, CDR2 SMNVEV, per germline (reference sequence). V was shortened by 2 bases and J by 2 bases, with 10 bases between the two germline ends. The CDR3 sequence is CASSLVAGPYEQYF. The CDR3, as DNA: TGTGCCAGCAGTTTAGTGGCAGGGCCCTACGAGCAGTACTTC.

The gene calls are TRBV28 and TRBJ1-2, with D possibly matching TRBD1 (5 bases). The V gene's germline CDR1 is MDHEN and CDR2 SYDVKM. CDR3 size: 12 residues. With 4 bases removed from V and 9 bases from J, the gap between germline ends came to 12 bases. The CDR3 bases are TGTGCCAGCAGTTACCAGACGGGGCGCTACACCTTC. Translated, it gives CASSYQTGRYTF.

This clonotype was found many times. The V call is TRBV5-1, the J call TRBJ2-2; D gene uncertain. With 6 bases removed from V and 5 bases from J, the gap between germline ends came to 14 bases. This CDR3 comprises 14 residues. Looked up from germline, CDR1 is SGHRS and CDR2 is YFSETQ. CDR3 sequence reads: CASTIVPVTGELFF. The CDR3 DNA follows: TGCGCCAGCACCATCGTCCCTGTAACCGGGGAGCTGTTTTTT.

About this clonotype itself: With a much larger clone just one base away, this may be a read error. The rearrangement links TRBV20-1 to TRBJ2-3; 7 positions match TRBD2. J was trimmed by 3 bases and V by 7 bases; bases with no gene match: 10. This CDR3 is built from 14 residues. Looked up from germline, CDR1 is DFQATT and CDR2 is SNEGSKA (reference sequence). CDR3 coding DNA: TGCAGTGTCGATCGGACTAGTAGGACAGATACGCAGTATTTT. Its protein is CSVDRTSRTDTQYF.

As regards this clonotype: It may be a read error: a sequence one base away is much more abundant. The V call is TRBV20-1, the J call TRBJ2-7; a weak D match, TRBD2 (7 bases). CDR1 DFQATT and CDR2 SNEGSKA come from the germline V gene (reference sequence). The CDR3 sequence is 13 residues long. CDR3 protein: CNARGGLPNEQYF. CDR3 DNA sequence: TGCAATGCTAGGGGGGGCCTTCCGAACGAGCAGTACTTC.

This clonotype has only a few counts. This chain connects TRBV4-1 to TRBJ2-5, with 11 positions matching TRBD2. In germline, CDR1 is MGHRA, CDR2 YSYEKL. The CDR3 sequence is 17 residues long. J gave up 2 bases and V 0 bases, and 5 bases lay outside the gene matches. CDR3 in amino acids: CASSQEVGLAEQETQYF. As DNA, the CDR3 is TGCGCCAGCAGCCAAGAGGTGGGACTAGCGGAACAAGAGACCCAGTACTTC.

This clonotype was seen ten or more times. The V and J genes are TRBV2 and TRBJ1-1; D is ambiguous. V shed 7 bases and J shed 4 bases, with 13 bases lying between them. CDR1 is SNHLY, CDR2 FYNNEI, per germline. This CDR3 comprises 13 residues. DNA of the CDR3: TGTGCCAGCATACGGGCAGCGGGCACTGAAGCTTTCTTT. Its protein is CASIRAAGTEAFF.

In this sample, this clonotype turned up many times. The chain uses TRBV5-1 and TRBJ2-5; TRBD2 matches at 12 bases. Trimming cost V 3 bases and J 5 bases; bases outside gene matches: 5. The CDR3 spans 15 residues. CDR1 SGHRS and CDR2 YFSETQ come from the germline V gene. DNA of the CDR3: TGCGCCAGCAGCTCTAGCGGGGGGGCCATGGAGACCCAGTACTTC. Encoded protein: CASSSSGGAMETQYF.

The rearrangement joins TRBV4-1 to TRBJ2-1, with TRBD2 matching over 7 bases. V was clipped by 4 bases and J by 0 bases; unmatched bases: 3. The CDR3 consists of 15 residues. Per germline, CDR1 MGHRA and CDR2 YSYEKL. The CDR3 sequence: CASSLRERSYNEQFF. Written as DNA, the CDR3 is TGCGCCAGCAGCCTGCGGGAGCGCTCCTACAATGAGCAGTTCTTC.

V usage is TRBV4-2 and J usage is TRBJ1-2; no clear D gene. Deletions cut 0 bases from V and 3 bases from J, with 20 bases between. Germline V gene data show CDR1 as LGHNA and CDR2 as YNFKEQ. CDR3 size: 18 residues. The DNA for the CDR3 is TGTGCCAGCAGCCAAGATCGCTCTTCCGACAATAACGACTATGGCTACACCTTC. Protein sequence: CASSQDRSSDNNDYGYTF.

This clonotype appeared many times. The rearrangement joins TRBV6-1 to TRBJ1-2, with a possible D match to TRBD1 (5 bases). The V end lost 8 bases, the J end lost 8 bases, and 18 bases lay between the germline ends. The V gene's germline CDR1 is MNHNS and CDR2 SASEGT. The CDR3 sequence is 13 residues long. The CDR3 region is CASPQGLEGGYTF. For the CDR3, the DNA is TGTGCCAGCCCGCAGGGTCTAGAGGGAGGCTACACCTTC.

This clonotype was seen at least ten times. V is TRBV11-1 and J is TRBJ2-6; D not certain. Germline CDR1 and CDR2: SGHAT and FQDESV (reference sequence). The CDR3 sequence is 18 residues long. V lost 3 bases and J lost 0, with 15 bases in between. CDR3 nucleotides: TGTGCCAGCAGCTTCAAATCTGGACGGAGCTCTGGGGCCAACGTCCTGACTTTC. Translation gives CASSFKSGRSSGANVLTF.

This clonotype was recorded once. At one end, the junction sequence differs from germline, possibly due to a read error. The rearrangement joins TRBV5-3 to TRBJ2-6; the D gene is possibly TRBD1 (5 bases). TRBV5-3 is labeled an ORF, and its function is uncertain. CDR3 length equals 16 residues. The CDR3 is CASSSTATSGANALTF. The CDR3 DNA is TGTGCCAGCTCATCGACAGCTACCTCTGGGGCCAACGCCCTGACTTTC.

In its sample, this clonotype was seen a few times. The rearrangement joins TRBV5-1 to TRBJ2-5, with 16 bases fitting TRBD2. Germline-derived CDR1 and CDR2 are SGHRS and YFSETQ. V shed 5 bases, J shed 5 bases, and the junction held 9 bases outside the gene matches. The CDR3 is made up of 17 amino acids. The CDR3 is CASSTGTSGRATETQYF. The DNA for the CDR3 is TGCGCCAGCAGTACCGGGACTAGCGGGAGGGCCACTGAGACCCAGTACTTC.

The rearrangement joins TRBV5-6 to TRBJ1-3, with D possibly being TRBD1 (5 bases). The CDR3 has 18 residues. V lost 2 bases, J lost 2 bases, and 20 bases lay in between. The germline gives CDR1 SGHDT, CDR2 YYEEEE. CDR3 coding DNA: TGTGCCAGCAGCTTCTCATTTTGGGACTCCAGTACTGGAAACACCATATATTTT. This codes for CASSFSFWDSSTGNTIYF.